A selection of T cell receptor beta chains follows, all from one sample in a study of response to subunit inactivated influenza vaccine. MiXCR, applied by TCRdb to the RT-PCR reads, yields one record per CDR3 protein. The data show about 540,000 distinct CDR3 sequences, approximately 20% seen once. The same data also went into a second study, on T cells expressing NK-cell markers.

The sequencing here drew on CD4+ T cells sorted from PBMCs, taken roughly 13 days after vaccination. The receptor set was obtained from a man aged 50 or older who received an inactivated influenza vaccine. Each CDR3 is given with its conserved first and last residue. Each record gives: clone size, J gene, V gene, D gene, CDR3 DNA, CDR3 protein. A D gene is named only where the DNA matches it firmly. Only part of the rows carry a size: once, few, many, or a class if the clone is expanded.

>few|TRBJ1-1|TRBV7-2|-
TGTGCCAGCAGCACCTTGGGGGCAGTCGACACTGAAGCTTTCTTT
CASSTLGAVDTEAFF
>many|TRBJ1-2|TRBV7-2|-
TGTGCCAGCAGTCCCGGGATATATGGCTACACCTTC
CASSPGIYGYTF
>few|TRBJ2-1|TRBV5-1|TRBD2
TGCGCCAGCAGCTTGGTAATTCTAGCGGGAGGGAGTCATGAGCAGTTCTTC
CASSLVILAGGSHEQFF
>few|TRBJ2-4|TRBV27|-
TGTGCCAGCAGTGCAACGTCGGGTAGGAAAAACATTCAGTACTTC
CASSATSGRKNIQYF
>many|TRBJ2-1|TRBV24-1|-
TGTGCCACCAGTGACCCCACTATATCTGAGCAGTTCTTC
CATSDPTISEQFF
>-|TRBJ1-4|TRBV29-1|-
TGCAGCGTTTCCGACAGCGGGGCTAATGAAAAACTGTTTTTT
CSVSDSGANEKLFF
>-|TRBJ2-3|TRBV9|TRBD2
TGTGCCAGCAGCGTAGATATAGCGGGCAGCACAGATACGCAGTATTTT
CASSVDIAGSTDTQYF
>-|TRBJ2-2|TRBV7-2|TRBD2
TGTGCCAGCAGCGGAGCGGGGGGAGTGACCGGGGAGCTGTTTTTT
CASSGAGGVTGELFF
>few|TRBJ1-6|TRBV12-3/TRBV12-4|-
TGTGCCAGCAGTTCAGGGGTCGGTTCACCCCTCCACTTT
CASSSGVGSPLHF
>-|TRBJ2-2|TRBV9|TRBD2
TGTGCCAGCAGCGTAGGCACTAGCGGGAGTGCCGGGGAGCTGTTTTTT
CASSVGTSGSAGELFF
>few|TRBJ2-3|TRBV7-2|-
TGTGCCAGCAGCCGGGTAACAGATACGCAGTATTTT
CASSRVTDTQYF
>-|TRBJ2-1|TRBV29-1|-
TGCAGCGTTGACTCGCCCTCGAGCTCCTACAATGAGCAGTTCTTC
CSVDSPSSSYNEQFF
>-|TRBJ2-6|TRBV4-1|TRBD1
TGCGCCAGCAGCCACAGGGACAGAGGGGCCAACGTCCTGACTTTC
CASSHRDRGANVLTF
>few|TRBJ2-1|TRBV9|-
TGTGCCAGCAGCGCCGGGGACCTTACCTACAATGAGCAGTTCTTC
CASSAGDLTYNEQFF
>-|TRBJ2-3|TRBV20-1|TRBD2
TGCAGTGCTAGGGTCACTAGCGGCACAGATACGCAGTATTTT
CSARVTSGTDTQYF
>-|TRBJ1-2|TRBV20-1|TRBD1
TGCAGTGCTAGGTTGCAGGGGGACTATGGCTACACCTTC
CSARLQGDYGYTF
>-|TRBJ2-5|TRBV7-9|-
TGTGCCAGCAGCTTGCAAAGTTTTAGGCGGGACCAAGAGACCCAGTACTTC
CASSLQSFRRDQETQYF
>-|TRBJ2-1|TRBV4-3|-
TGCGCCAGCAGCCAAGAACTAGCCGCCTACAATGAGCAGTTCTTC
CASSQELAAYNEQFF
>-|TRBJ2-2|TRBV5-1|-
TGCGCCAGCAGCTTGGGAGCTAGCCCCGGGGAGCTGTTTTTT
CASSLGASPGELFF
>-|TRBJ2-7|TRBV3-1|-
TGTGCCAGCAGCCAGTTCAACGAGCAGTACTTC
CASSQFNEQYF
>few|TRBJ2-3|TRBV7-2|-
TGTGCCAGCAGCTTTACGAGCGGTTTACCCACAGATACGCAGTATTTT
CASSFTSGLPTDTQYF
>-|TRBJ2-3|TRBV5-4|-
TGTGCCAGCAGCTCTGGTGGGGGGCTGAACCCAGATACGCAGTATTTT
CASSSGGGLNPDTQYF
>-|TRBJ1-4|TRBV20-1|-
TGCAGTGCTAGTGGGGCGGAACCTGCAACTAATGAAAAACTGTTTTTT
CSASGAEPATNEKLFF
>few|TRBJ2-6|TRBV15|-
TGTGCCACCAGCAGGGGGGGGCTTGGGGCCAACGTCCTGACTTTC
CATSRGGLGANVLTF
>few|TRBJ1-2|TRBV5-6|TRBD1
TGTGCCAGCAGCTTAAACAGGGGCACCTATGGCTACACCTTC
CASSLNRGTYGYTF
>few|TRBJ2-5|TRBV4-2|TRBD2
TGTGCCAGCAGCCGGGGGGGGGAAGAGACCCAGTACTTC
CASSRGGEETQYF
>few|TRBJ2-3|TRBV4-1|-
TGCGCCAGCAGCCAGATGGACGTGAATACGCAGTATTTT
CASSQMDVNTQYF
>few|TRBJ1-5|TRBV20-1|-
TGCAGTGCTAGTTCGGTGGTAAATCAGCCCCAGCATTTT
CSASSVVNQPQHF
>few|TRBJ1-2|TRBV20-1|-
TGCAGTGCAGCGACGGTCGGCTATGGCTACACCTTC
CSAATVGYGYTF
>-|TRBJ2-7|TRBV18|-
TGTGCCAGCTCACCGGCAGGCGGCCCCTACGAGCAGTACTTC
CASSPAGGPYEQYF
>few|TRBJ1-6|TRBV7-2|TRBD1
TGTGCCAGCAGCTTAACTGGGACAGGGGGCACACCCCTCCACTTT
CASSLTGTGGTPLHF
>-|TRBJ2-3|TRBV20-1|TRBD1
TGCAGTGCTCGGGGTCAGGGGGTATGGGCAGATACGCAGTATTTT
CSARGQGVWADTQYF
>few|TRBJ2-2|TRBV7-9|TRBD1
TGTGCCAGCAACCCGACAGGGACAGGGGACACCGGGGAGCTGTTTTTT
CASNPTGTGDTGELFF
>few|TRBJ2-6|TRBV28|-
TGTGCCAGCAGCCAAAGGGGGTTTGGGGCCAACGTCCTGACTTTC
CASSQRGFGANVLTF
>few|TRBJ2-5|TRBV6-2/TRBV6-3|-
TGTGCCAGCAGTTACTCGTCGGGAGAGGTCCAGGAGACCCAGTACTTC
CASSYSSGEVQETQYF
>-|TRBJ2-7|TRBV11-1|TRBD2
TGTGCCAGCAGCCCCGAACTAGCGGGAGATCAGTACTTC
CASSPELAGDQYF
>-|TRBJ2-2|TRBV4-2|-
TGTGCCAGCAGCCAAGGAATAGCGGCGAACACCGGGGAGCTGTTTTTT
CASSQGIAANTGELFF
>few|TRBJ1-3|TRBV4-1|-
TGCGCCAGCAGCCCGGGACTGGGCTCTGGAAACACCATATATTTT
CASSPGLGSGNTIYF
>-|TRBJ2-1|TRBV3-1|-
TGTGCCAGCAGCCAAGATGAAAGGTTCTCCTACAATGAGCAGTTCTTC
CASSQDERFSYNEQFF
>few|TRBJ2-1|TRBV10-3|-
TGTGCCGCCGGGGGACAGCGGGGAGGTGAGCAGTTCTTC
CAAGGQRGGEQFF
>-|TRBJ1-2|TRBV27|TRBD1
TGTGCCAGCAAAAGACAGGGTTCGAGCTATGGCTACACCTTC
CASKRQGSSYGYTF
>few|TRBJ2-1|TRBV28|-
TGTGCCAGCAGCGGGAAGATTGGGGCATACAATGAGCAGTTCTTC
CASSGKIGAYNEQFF
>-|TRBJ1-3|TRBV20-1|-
TGCAGTGCTAGAGCTCAGTCTGGGGGACGGGGAAACACCATATATTTT
CSARAQSGGRGNTIYF
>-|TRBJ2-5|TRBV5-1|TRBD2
TGCGCCAGCAGCCCGACTAGCGGGAGATTCCAAGAGACCCAGTACTTC
CASSPTSGRFQETQYF
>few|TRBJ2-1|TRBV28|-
TGTGCCAGCAGTTTAGACTCGCTCTGGAGGAATGAGCAGTTCTTC
CASSLDSLWRNEQFF
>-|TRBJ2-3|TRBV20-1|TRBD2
TGCAGTGCTAGAGATCTTTCCGGGACTAGTTGGGATACGCAGTATTTT
CSARDLSGTSWDTQYF
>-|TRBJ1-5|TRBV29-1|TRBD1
TGCAGCGTTGAACAGGGGGTCGGTCAGCCCCAGCATTTT
CSVEQGVGQPQHF
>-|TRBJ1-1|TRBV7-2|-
TGTGCCAGCAGACCCTCCCCAGTGGGCACTGAAGCTTTCTTT
CASRPSPVGTEAFF
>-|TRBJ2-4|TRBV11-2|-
TGTGCCAGCAGCTTAGGACTGGGTGACATTCAGTACTTC
CASSLGLGDIQYF
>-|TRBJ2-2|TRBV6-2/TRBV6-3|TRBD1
TGTGCCAGCAGTCTTCTCGGACAGGGAGTTACCGGGGAGCTGTTTTTT
CASSLLGQGVTGELFF
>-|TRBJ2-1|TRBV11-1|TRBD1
TGTGCCAGCAGCTTCAGAGGACAGGGCGCGAATGAGCAGTTCTTC
CASSFRGQGANEQFF
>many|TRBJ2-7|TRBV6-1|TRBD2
TGTGCCAGCTTATTCACTAGCGGGATCCACGAGCAGTACTTC
CASLFTSGIHEQYF
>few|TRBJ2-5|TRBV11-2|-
TGTGCCAGCCGCCGGTGGTCGAGGCAACAAGAGACCCAGTACTTC
CASRRWSRQQETQYF
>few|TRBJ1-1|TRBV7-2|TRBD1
TGTGCCAGCAGCTTAGTCGGACAGGTCGGCACTGAAGCTTTCTTT
CASSLVGQVGTEAFF
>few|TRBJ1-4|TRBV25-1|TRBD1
TGTGCCACGGGACAGGGCAATGAAAAACTGTTTTTT
CATGQGNEKLFF
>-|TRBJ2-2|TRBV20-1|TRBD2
TGCAGTGCTGCAGGACTAGCGGGGGGGCCAAACACCGGGGAGCTGTTTTTT
CSAAGLAGGPNTGELFF
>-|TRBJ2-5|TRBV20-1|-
TGCAGTGCTAGAGATTGGCAGGGCGGTGAGACCCAGTACTTC
CSARDWQGGETQYF
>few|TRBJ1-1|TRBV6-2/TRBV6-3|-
TGTGCCAGCAGTTACCCCCCTGGGGGGTCGTTCACTGAAGCTTTCTTT
CASSYPPGGSFTEAFF